A single TCR beta chain is shown here with its context. The data were obtained in a study of blood T cell repertoires in COVID-19. In the authors' workflow: Quantification of nucleated cells was approximated via reference gene primer amplification. Data came from immunoSEQ multiplex PCR; TCRdb stores just in-frame clones and leaves some out. For V, J and clone size, that table is used; D and trimming come from the DNA. The sample contains over 110,000 clones, around 80% of which appear only once. V lost 2 bases and J lost 2; bases outside the gene matches: 2. The CDR3 has 14 residues. Germline CDR1 is LGHDT and CDR2 is YNNKEL (reference sequence).

This TCR was recovered from a man aged 55 to 70 with active or convalescent COVID-19. The V and J genes are TRBV3-1 (or the pseudogene TRBV3-2) and TRBJ1-2, with TRBD1 matching over 7 bases. Source material: peripheral blood. This CDR3 reads CASSQTTGNYGYTF. The CDR3 nucleotides read TGTGCCAGCAGCCAAACGACAGGGAACTATGGCTACACCTTC.